This T cell receptor (beta chain) was identified in a study of shared clonotypes between healthy human individuals. About the study: A donor's plate count was three for CD4 naive and three for CD4 memory; CD8 naive had two and CD8 memory one.

About this clone itself: Its cognate antigen is unknown.

The study's findings and limits: Owing to a small donor count, the genetic and exposure-history diversity represented was limited.

CDR1 is SNHLY and CDR2 is FYNNEI in the germline V gene. This CDR3 is 14 amino acids long. Trimming stripped 6 bases from V and 2 bases from J, with 13 bases between. The repertoire was sequenced with immunoSEQ multiplex PCR; TCRdb's copy has only in-frame clones and lacks some. The data show more than 2,000,000 clones, 85% to 95% seen once. V and J are TRBV2 and TRBJ1-2; possibly TRBD1 for D (5 bases). Sequencing was done on a sample of naive CD4+ T cells sorted from blood. Specified subset: CD45RA+ positively selected. The receptor was isolated from a man in his late teens or twenties in good health. The CDR3 nucleotides are TGTGCCAGCAGGGTATCGGACACCAACTATGGCTACACCTTC. This codes for CASRVSDTNYGYTF.